This TCR beta chain stems from a study of T cell repertoires and HLA-DP antigens. Whole-study context: Sorted CD137+CD4+ samples averaged roughly 0.2 ug DNA; pre-culture CD4+ samples, 950 to 1,500 ng. General study findings and limits: Total CD4+ responders were stimulated by HeLa antigen-presenting cells.

CDR1 is GTSNPN, CDR2 SVGIG, per germline (reference sequence). The CDR3 has 16 amino acids. V lost 3 bases, J lost 0 bases, and 5 bases stayed unmatched. Using immunoSEQ multiplex PCR, the repertoire was profiled, and TCRdb retains in-frame clones only, with some absent. The sample consists of about 73,000 clones, just under 80% of them appearing once. Comment on this clone: Its target is unknown.

This chain uses TRBV30 with TRBJ1-5; 10 bases match TRBD1. The specimen was CD4+ T cells from PBMCs. The TCR comes from a man in his 60s in good health and CMV-seronegative. The CDR3 nucleotides are TGTGCCTGGAGGACAGGGGGCGGATATAGCAATCAGCCCCAGCATTTT. Its translation is CAWRTGGGYSNQPQHF.